Each of the 18 T cell receptor beta chains below was sequenced from the same sample in a study of radiotherapy plus CTLA-4 blockade in lung cancer. Assay: immunoSEQ multiplex PCR; the TCRdb copy retains only in-frame clones and omits some. The data contain 100,000 or so clones, around 83% of them seen just once; the ten biggest clones take up about 14%. Sample: peripheral blood, taken from a patient treated with radiotherapy plus ipilimumab. The receptors come from a human donor with non-small cell lung cancer that progressed on radiotherapy plus ipilimumab.

The chain joins TRBV19 to TRBJ1-4; TRBD1 matches at 8 bases. The CDR3 is made up of 14 amino acids. The germline CDR1 and CDR2 sequences are LNHDA and SQIVND (reference sequence). The J segment lost 7 bases and the V segment lost 4 bases, leaving 5 bases of the junction unmatched. CDR3: CASSTRGRVEKLFF. CDR3 in DNA: TGTGCCAGTAGTACCAGGGGGCGGGTTGAAAAACTGTTTTTT.

In its sample, this clone was seen once. V and J are TRBV4-3 and TRBJ1-4; a weak D match, TRBD1 (5 bases). The CDR3 extends over 15 amino acids. V lost 1 base to trimming and J lost 4 bases, with 10 bases between them. Germline values: CDR1 LGHNA, CDR2 YSLEER. The CDR3 DNA follows: TGCGCCAGCAGCCAAGGGGCGACAGTTAATGAAAAACTGTTTTTT. This translates into CASSQGATVNEKLFF.

Regarding this clone: It is likely a read error, because the conserved phenylalanine at the end of the CDR3 is missing. V usage is TRBV4-3 and J usage is TRBJ1-1; D may be TRBD1 (5 bases). Germline values: CDR1 LGHNA, CDR2 YSLEER. Trimming cost V 4 bases and J 1 base, with 7 bases left between them. CDR3 size: 13 residues. The CDR3 sequence is CASSRTTNTEAFL. The CDR3 nucleotides read TGCGCCAGCAGCCGGACAACGAACACTGAAGCTTTCCTT.

This clone was observed a few times. This chain connects TRBV11-1 to TRBJ2-3, with D perhaps matching TRBD2 (5 bases). This CDR3 has 15 amino acids. Germline CDR1 SGHAT, CDR2 FQDESV (reference sequence). The V and J ends lost 0 bases and 1 base respectively, with 8 bases between them. The CDR3: CASSLAASRTDTQYF. The CDR3 nucleotides read TGTGCCAGCAGCTTAGCGGCTAGCCGCACAGATACGCAGTATTTT.

V is TRBV5-1 and J is TRBJ2-7, with unresolved D. Trimming shortened V by 0 bases and J by 3 bases, and 4 bases separated the two germline ends. Germline values: CDR1 SGHRS, CDR2 YFSETQ. CDR3 length: 12 amino acids. The DNA of the CDR3 is TGCGCCAGCAGCTTGGCCGACTACGAGCAGTACTTC. Its protein is CASSLADYEQYF.

This chain connects TRBV19 to TRBJ2-1, with TRBD1 matching over 7 bases. This CDR3 is built from 14 residues. Germline V gene lookup returns CDR1 LNHDA and CDR2 SQIVND (reference sequence). Losses at the gene ends were 1 base for V and 6 bases for J; bases not matched to a gene: 3. The CDR3 sequence is CASSIGGGLNEQFF. CDR3 nucleotide sequence: TGTGCCAGTAGTATAGGAGGGGGCCTCAATGAGCAGTTCTTC.

The V gene is TRBV4-1, the J gene TRBJ1-5, with D hard to call. The CDR3 runs to 15 residues. Between the trimmed V and J ends, which lost 3 bases and 1 base, there was a span of 10 bases. Germline CDR1 and CDR2: MGHRA and YSYEKL. The CDR3: CASSQAGLSNQPQHF. The CDR3 region has the DNA TGCGCCAGCAGCCAGGCCGGACTGAGCAATCAGCCCCAGCATTTT.

The gene calls are TRBV18 and TRBJ1-1, with 7 bases that match TRBD1. V shed 6 bases and J 0 bases; nucleotides not matched to a gene: 10. Per the germline V gene, CDR1 is KGHSH and CDR2 is LQKENI. This CDR3 is 16 amino acids long. CDR3 in amino acids: CASSPQGGSMNTEAFF. The CDR3, as DNA: TGTGCCAGCTCCCCCCAGGGGGGTTCCATGAACACTGAAGCTTTCTTT.

The chain recombines TRBV6-1 with TRBJ1-2; maybe TRBD1 (5 bases). The CDR3 is made up of 13 amino acids. Germline CDR1 and CDR2: MNHNS and SASEGT. Trimming took 4 bases from V and 2 from J, leaving 8 bases between them. In DNA, the CDR3 is TGTGCCAGCAGTGCGGACAAGAACTATGGCTACACCTTC. It is translated as CASSADKNYGYTF.

The chain carries TRBV18 and TRBJ1-2; D gene ambiguous. The V and J ends lost 3 bases and 5 bases respectively, with 10 bases between them. Looked up from germline, CDR1 is KGHSH and CDR2 is LQKENI. The CDR3 sequence is 13 residues long. CDR3 loop: CASSPEQSYGYTF. The CDR3 DNA follows: TGTGCCAGCTCACCCGAACAGTCGTATGGCTACACCTTC. Full variable domain (remainder filled in from reference TRBV18 and TRBJ1-2): NAGVMQNPRHLVRRRGQEARLRCSPMKGHSHVYWYRQLPEEGLKFMVYLQKENIIDESGMPKERFSAEFPKEGPSILRIQQVVRGDSAAYFCASSPEQSYGYTFGSGTRLTVV.

This chain uses TRBV5-1 with TRBJ2-5, with D maybe TRBD1 (5 bases). The V gene lost 5 bases and the J gene lost 1 base, with 12 bases spanning the gap. The CDR3 consists of 14 residues. Germline loops: CDR1 SGHRS, CDR2 YFSETQ. The CDR3 nucleotides are TGCGCCAGCAGTTCTGGGGCGATCCAAGAGACCCAGTACTTC. This translates into CASSSGAIQETQYF. Looking up the rest from reference TRBV5-1 and TRBJ2-5 gives the full variable domain: KAGVTQTPRYLIKTRGQQVTLSCSPISGHRSVSWYQQTPGQGLQFLFEYFSETQRNKGNFPGRFSGRQFSNSRSEMNVSTLELGDSALYLCASSSGAIQETQYFGPGTRLLVL.

This chain uses TRBV9 with TRBJ2-1, with TRBD2 matching 10 bases. CDR3 length equals 16 residues. V lost 0 bases, J lost 7 bases, and 7 bases stayed unmatched. Germline CDR1 is SGDLS and CDR2 is YYNGEE. This chain's CDR3 is CASSVATSGVWNEQFF. DNA for the CDR3: TGTGCCAGCAGCGTAGCTACTAGCGGGGTGTGGAATGAGCAGTTCTTC.

This clone was seen once. This chain uses TRBV4-2 with TRBJ2-1, with a weak D call TRBD2 (5 bases). From germline, CDR1 is LGHNA and CDR2 YNFKEQ. Trimming cost V 1 base and J 6 bases, with 13 bases left between them. The CDR3 is made up of 15 amino acids. As DNA, the CDR3 is TGTGCCAGCAGCCAAGGGAGGTCGGAATTCAATGAGCAGTTCTTC. Its translation: CASSQGRSEFNEQFF.

The chain uses TRBV2 and TRBJ1-3; D is unresolved. V lost 11 bases to trimming and J lost 0 bases, with 11 bases between them. Germline loops: CDR1 SNHLY, CDR2 FYNNEI. This CDR3 contains 13 residues. The CDR3 bases are TGTGCCTACAAAACGGACTCTGGAAACACCATATATTTT. Translated, it gives CAYKTDSGNTIYF.

The chain combines TRBV2 with TRBJ1-1; 9 bases line up with TRBD1. J was trimmed by 5 bases and V by 8 bases; bases with no gene match: 6. CDR1 is SNHLY and CDR2 is FYNNEI in the germline V gene. The CDR3 sequence is 13 residues long. This CDR3 is CASGDRELTEAFF. The CDR3 nucleotides read TGTGCCAGCGGGGACAGGGAACTTACTGAAGCTTTCTTT.

V gene TRBV4-1 combines with J gene TRBJ2-7, with 9 bases matching TRBD2. This CDR3 spans 15 amino acids. V dropped 0 bases and J dropped 7; count of bases not matched to a gene: 7. Germline CDR1 reads MGHRA; CDR2 reads YSYEKL. This chain's CDR3 is CASSQDIAGVGEQYF. CDR3 DNA sequence: TGCGCCAGCAGCCAAGATATAGCGGGAGTCGGAGAGCAGTACTTC.

The chain employs TRBV7-9 and TRBJ2-3, with no clear D. V lost 5 bases, J lost 0 bases, and 9 bases lay in between. This CDR3 spans 14 amino acids. Looked up from germline, CDR1 is SEHNR and CDR2 is FQNEAQ (reference sequence). CDR3 bases: TGTGCCAGCAGCCCCCCTCAAAGCACAGATACGCAGTATTTT. Its translation: CASSPPQSTDTQYF.

The chain employs TRBV5-1 and TRBJ2-1; unclear D gene. The V and J ends lost 3 bases and 8 bases respectively, with 12 bases between them. The CDR3 is made up of 13 amino acids. Germline lookup yields CDR1 SGHRS and CDR2 YFSETQ. CDR3 DNA sequence: TGCGCCAGCAGCTCCTCTAGGCTGGATGAGCAGTTCTTC. Its protein is CASSSSRLDEQFF.